This record looks at one T cell receptor beta chain sequence and its context. The source of the sample is a study of T cells in Graves' hyperthyroidism and ophthalmopathy. There are 17 residues in the CDR3. Trimming shortened V by 1 base and J by 6 bases, and 21 bases separated the two germline ends. In germline, CDR1 is MGHRA, CDR2 YSYEKL. Uncontrolled infection, other autoimmune disease, pregnancy or lactation excluded patients. In making diagnoses, clinical symptoms, serum thyroxine and TRAb, thyroid ultrasound and orbital computed tomography were all used. The PBMCs studied were ones that came from about 10 ml fresh peripheral blood. TCR beta CDR3 regions were amplified from RNA. TCR CDR3 regions were first amplified by RT-PCR with HTBI primers. MiXCR was run by TCRdb on the multiplex PCR reads, yielding one entry per CDR3 protein. Altogether hundreds of thousands of distinct CDR3 sequences are present, 14% being singletons, with the ten largest covering roughly 10%.

Sequencing used blood. This chain connects TRBV4-1 to TRBJ1-2, with D uncertain. This receptor was identified in a woman under 30 with Graves' hyperthyroidism. CDR3 sequence reads: CASSQVRSTAKLNGYTF. CDR3 DNA: TGCGCCAGCAGCCAAGTACGTTCCACAGCCAAACTGAATGGCTACACCTTC.